This T cell receptor beta chain originates from a study of vaccination and CD4 T cells after COVID-19. With respect to this clonotype: The antigen remains undetermined.

The Oncomine TCR Beta short-read assay generated sequence data from the DNA of cultured CD4+ T cells. After culture, CD4+ T cells served as the source for genomic DNA extraction. TCRdb re-analysed the PCR reads in MiXCR, keeping a single row per CDR3 protein. The data show approximately 2,800 distinct CDR3 sequences, around 30% seen once. The CDR3 totals 12 residues. CDR1 is LGHNT and CDR2 is FRNRAP in the germline V gene. Trimming removed 5 bases at V and 8 bases at J, with 7 bases between. Findings and limits, study-wide: Median SARS-CoV-2-reactive clonotypes rose from approximately 21 to 38, not significantly.

Described treatment: approximately nine-day PBMC culture with coronavirus spike peptide pools or control peptides (ViraFEST assay). Peptide pools at approximately 11 ug/ml stimulated two million PBMCs per well with approximately 9.3 IU/ml IL-2. The sample was CD4+ T cells from blood, cultured in vitro, taken after SARS-CoV-2 vaccination. The sequence derives from a human donor who had recovered from COVID-19. The chain couples TRBV12-5 to TRBJ1-6, with no clear D. The CDR3, as DNA: TGTGCTAGTGGTCTCGGGGATTCACCCCTCCACTTT. Amino acid sequence: CASGLGDSPLHF. The whole variable domain, filled in from reference TRBV12-5 and TRBJ1-6, reads DARVTQTPRHKVTEMGQEVTMRCQPILGHNTVFWYRQTMMQGLELLAYFRNRAPLDDSGMPKDRFSAEMPDATLATLKIQPSEPRDSAVYFCASGLGDSPLHFGNGTRLTVT.